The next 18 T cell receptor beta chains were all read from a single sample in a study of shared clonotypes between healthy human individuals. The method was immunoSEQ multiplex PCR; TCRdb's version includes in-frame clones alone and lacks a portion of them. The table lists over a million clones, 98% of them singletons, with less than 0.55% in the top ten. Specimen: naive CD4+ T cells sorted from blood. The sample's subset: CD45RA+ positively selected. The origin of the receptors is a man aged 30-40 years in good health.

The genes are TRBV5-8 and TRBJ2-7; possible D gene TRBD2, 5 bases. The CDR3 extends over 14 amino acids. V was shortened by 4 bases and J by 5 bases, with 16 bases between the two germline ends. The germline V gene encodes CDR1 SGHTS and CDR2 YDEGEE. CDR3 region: CASSPRALADEQYF. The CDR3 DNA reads TGTGCCAGCAGCCCCCGGGCGCTAGCTGACGAGCAGTACTTC. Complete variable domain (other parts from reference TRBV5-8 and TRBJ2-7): EAGVTQSPTHLIKTRGQQATLRCSPISGHTSVYWYQQALGLGLQFLLWYDEGEERNRGNFPPRFSGRQFPNYSSELNVNALELEDSALYLCASSPRALADEQYFGPGTRLTVT.

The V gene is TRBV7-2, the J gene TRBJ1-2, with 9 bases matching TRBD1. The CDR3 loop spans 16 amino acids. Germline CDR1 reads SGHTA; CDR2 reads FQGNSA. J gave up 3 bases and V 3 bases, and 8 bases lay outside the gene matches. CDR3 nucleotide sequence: TGTGCCAGCAGCTTCACGATCGGACAGGGGCACTATGGCTACACCTTC. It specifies CASSFTIGQGHYGYTF. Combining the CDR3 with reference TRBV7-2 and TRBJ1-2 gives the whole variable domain GAGVSQSPSNKVTEKGKDVELRCDPISGHTALYWYRQSLGQGLEFLIYFQGNSAPDKSGLPSDRFSAERTGGSVSTLTIQRTQQEDSAVYLCASSFTIGQGHYGYTFGSGTRLTVV.

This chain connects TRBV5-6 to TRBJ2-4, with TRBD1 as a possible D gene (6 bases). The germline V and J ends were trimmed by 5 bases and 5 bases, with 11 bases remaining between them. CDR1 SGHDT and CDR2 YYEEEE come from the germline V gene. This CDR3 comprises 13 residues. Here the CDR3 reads CASRGQRENIQYF. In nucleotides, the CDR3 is TGTGCCAGCAGGGGACAACGGGAAAACATTCAGTACTTC. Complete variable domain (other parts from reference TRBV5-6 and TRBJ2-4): DAGVTQSPTHLIKTRGQQVTLRCSPKSGHDTVSWYQQALGQGPQFIFQYYEEEERQRGNFPDRFSGHQFPNYSSELNVNALLLGDSALYLCASRGQRENIQYFGAGTRLSVL.

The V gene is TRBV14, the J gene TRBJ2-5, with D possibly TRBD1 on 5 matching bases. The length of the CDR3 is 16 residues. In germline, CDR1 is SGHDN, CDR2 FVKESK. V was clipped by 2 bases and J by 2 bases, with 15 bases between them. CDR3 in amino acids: CASSQFPQGRQETQYF. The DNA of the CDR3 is TGTGCCAGCAGCCAATTTCCCCAGGGTCGGCAAGAGACCCAGTACTTC.

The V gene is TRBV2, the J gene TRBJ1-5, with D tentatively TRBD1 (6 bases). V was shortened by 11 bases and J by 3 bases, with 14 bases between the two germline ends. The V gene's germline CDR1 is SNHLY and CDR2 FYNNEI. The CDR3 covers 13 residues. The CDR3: CAGTGGPNQPQHF. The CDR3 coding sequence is TGTGCCGGCACCGGGGGGCCCAATCAGCCCCAGCATTTT.

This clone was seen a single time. DNA for the CDR3: TGTGCCAGCAGGCGGACACCCTGGAATGAAAAACTGTTTTTT. This codes for CASRRTPWNEKLFF. The genes are TRBV6-5 and TRBJ1-4; D might be TRBD1 (5 bases). V was cut by 6 bases and J by 5 bases, with 13 bases left in between. The CDR3 extends over 14 amino acids. CDR1 is MNHEY, CDR2 SVGAGI, per germline.

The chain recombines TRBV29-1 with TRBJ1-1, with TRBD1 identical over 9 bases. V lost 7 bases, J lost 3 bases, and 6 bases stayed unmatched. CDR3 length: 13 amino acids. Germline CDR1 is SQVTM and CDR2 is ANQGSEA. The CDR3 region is CSAKGTGYTEAFF. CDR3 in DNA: TGCAGCGCCAAGGGGACAGGGTACACTGAAGCTTTCTTT.

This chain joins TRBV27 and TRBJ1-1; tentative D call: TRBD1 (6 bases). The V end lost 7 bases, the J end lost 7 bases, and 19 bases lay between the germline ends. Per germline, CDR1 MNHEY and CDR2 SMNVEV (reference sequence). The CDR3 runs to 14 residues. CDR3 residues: CASTLRWGRNEAFF. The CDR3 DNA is TGTGCCAGCACCCTAAGATGGGGGCGAAATGAAGCTTTCTTT.

CDR3 sequence: CSVDDRGNYGYTF. The CDR3 region has the DNA TGCAGCGTTGACGACAGGGGGAACTATGGCTACACCTTC. The chain has TRBV29-1 and TRBJ1-2, with 9 positions matching TRBD1. There are 13 residues in the CDR3. Germline V gene sequence: CDR1 SQVTM, CDR2 ANQGSEA. With V trimmed by 3 bases and J by 2 bases, 1 base remained unmatched.

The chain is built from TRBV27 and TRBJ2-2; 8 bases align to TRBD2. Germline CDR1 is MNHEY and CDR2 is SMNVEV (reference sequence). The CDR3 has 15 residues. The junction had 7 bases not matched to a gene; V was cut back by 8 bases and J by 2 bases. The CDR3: CASRRLALNTGELFF. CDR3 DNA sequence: TGTGCCAGCCGCAGACTAGCGCTCAACACCGGGGAGCTGTTTTTT.

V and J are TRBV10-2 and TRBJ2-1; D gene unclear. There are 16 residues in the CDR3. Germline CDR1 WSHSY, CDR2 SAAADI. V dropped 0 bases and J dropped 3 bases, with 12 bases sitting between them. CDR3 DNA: TGCGCCAGCAGTGAGTCGATAAGGTCTCTCTACAATGAGCAGTTCTTC. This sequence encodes CASSESIRSLYNEQFF.

As DNA, the CDR3 is TGTGCCAGCAGTGAAAACGGGATAAGCTCCTACGAGCAGTACTTC. Translated, it gives CASSENGISSYEQYF. The rearrangement uses TRBV2 and TRBJ2-7, with D possibly TRBD2 on 5 matching bases. This CDR3 comprises 15 residues. From germline, CDR1 is SNHLY and CDR2 FYNNEI. The V and J ends lost 2 bases and 0 bases respectively, with 11 bases between them. Looking up the rest from reference TRBV2 and TRBJ2-7 gives the full variable domain: EPEVTQTPSHQVTQMGQEVILRCVPISNHLYFYWYRQILGQKVEFLVSFYNNEISEKSEIFDDQFSVERPDGSNFTLKIRSTKLEDSAMYFCASSENGISSYEQYFGPGTRLTVT.

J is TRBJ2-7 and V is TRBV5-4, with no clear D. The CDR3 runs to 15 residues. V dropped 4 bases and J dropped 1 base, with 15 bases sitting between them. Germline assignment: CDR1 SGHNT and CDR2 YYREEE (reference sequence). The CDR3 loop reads CASSPRSHGSYEQYF. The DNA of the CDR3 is TGTGCCAGCAGCCCGCGGTCCCACGGGTCCTACGAGCAGTACTTC.

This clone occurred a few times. In nucleotides, the CDR3 is TGTGCCAGCAGTTACTCGAAAGGGGTAGCCGGGGAGCTGTTTTTT. Translating it yields CASSYSKGVAGELFF. This chain links TRBV6-5 with TRBJ2-2; possible D gene TRBD1, 5 bases. This CDR3 has 15 amino acids. The germline V gene has CDR1 MNHEY and CDR2 SVGAGI. The germline V and J ends were trimmed by 0 bases and 6 bases, with 11 bases remaining between them.

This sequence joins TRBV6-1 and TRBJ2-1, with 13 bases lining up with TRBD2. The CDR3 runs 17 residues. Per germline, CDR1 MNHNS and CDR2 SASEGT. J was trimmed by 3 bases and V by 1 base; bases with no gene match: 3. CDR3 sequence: CASSEGGLAGFYNEQFF. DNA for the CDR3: TGTGCCAGCAGTGAAGGGGGACTAGCGGGGTTCTACAATGAGCAGTTCTTC.

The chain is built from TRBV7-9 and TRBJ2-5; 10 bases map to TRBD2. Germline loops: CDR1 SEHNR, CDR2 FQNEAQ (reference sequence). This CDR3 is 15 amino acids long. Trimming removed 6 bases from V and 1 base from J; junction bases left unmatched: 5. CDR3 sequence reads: CASRSAGGPQETQYF. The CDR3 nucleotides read TGTGCCAGCAGGTCAGCGGGAGGGCCCCAAGAGACCCAGTACTTC.

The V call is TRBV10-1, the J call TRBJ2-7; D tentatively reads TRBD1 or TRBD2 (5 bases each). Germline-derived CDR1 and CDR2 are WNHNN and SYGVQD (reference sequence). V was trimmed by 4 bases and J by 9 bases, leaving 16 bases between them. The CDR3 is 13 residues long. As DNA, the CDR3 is TGCGCCAGCAGTGGGGTGTCTACAGGAGGGCAGTACTTC. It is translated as CASSGVSTGGQYF.

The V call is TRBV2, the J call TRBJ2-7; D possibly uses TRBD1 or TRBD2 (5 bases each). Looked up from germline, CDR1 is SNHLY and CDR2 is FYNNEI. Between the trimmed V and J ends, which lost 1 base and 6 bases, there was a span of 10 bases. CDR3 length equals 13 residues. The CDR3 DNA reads TGTGCCAGCAGTGAAGTGAGTGGGGGCGAGCAGTACTTC. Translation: CASSEVSGGEQYF.